The present T cell receptor beta chain was sequenced within a study of CD8+CD57+ T cells in acquired aplastic anemia. Study context: Yields of DNA that came from sorted CD4+ and CD8+ cells averaged roughly 3.2 ug. Around 11 million reads were obtained on average for healthy donor CD4+ cells.

Researchers used genomic DNA as the template to profile TCR beta VDJ and CDR3. TCRdb re-derived calls from the reads in MiXCR, one entry per CDR3 protein. The repertoire holds some 190,000 distinct CDR3 sequences, with approximately 49% as singletons. This clonotype originated in a human donor in good health, serving as a control. The sequencing input was sorted CD4+, CD8+, or CD8+CD57+ T cells (not recorded which) from PBMCs.

Written as DNA, the CDR3 is TGCAGTGCTAGAGATAGTAGCGGGGGGGCCGAAGAGACCCAGTACTTC. It codes for CSARDSSGGAEETQYF. The rearrangement uses TRBV20-1 and TRBJ2-5, with 11 nucleotides matching TRBD2. J was trimmed by 3 bases and V by 0 bases; bases with no gene match: 6. This CDR3 spans 16 amino acids. The germline V gene encodes CDR1 DFQATT and CDR2 SNEGSKA (reference sequence).